This TCR beta chain was identified in a study of yellow fever vaccine responses in identical twins. This clonotype was recorded once. The germline gives CDR1 LNHDA, CDR2 SQIVND (reference sequence). The V gene lost 0 bases and the J gene lost 10 bases, with 6 bases spanning the gap. The CDR3 runs to 11 residues. A single record per CDR3 protein comes from TCRdb applying MiXCR to the RT-PCR reads. The sample carries over 15,000 distinct CDR3 sequences, just over 60% recorded once. The rearrangement links TRBV19 to TRBJ1-1; possible D gene TRBD1, 5 bases. The specimen was T cells from blood (PBMCs), unsorted or a sorted subset (not recorded which), collected before or after yellow fever vaccination (not recorded which). This clonotype was obtained from a woman under 30 who received the yellow fever vaccine. CDR3 sequence reads: CASSIDGGAFF. As DNA, the CDR3 is TGTGCCAGTAGTATAGACGGGGGAGCTTTCTTT. The variable domain in full, with the rest retrieved from reference TRBV19 and TRBJ1-1, is DGGITQSPKYLFRKEGQNVTLSCEQNLNHDAMYWYRQDPGQGLRLIYYSQIVNDFQKGDIAEGYSVSREKKESFPLTVTSAQKNPTAFYLCASSIDGGAFFGQGTRLTVV.